This is a list of T cell receptor beta chains from one sample in a study of T-cell reconstitution after alpha-beta-depleted transplantation in children. TCRdb fed the PCR reads into MiXCR, producing one record per CDR3 protein. The repertoire has some 200,000 distinct CDR3 sequences, around 6.8% of them found once; the top ten carry around 2.7%. The material was PBMCs from the stem cell graft donor, obtained from the stem cell graft. These receptors were obtained from a human donor who donated a stem cell graft to a child with Wiskott-Aldrich syndrome. CDR3s include the opening cysteine and the closing phenylalanine or tryptophan. D genes are given only for firm matches. Clone size appears in some rows only: once, few, many, or a class for an expanded clone.

>many|TRBJ2-1|TRBV5-1|15|TRBD2
CASTVAGAGGGEQFF
TGCGCCAGCACTGTCGCGGGAGCGGGAGGAGGTGAGCAGTTCTTC
>many|TRBJ1-5|TRBV7-2|14|TRBD1
CASSSKTGVQPQHF
TGTGCCAGCAGCTCCAAGACAGGGGTACAGCCCCAGCATTTT
>many|TRBJ1-5|TRBV20-1|15|NA
CSARDRRQGNQPQHF
TGCAGTGCTAGAGATCGGAGACAGGGCAATCAGCCCCAGCATTTT
>many|TRBJ2-1|TRBV6-1|15|TRBD2
CASSLSGGGYNEQFF
TGTGCCAGCAGTCTTAGCGGGGGAGGCTACAATGAGCAGTTCTTC
>NA|TRBJ2-3|TRBV19|16|TRBD2
CASSMLAGGRTDTQYF
TGTGCCAGTAGTATGCTTGCGGGGGGCCGCACAGATACGCAGTATTTT
>NA|TRBJ2-1|TRBV12-3/TRBV12-4|16|NA
CASSSLLGDAYNEQFF
TGTGCCAGCAGTTCCCTTTTGGGGGACGCGTACAATGAGCAGTTCTTC
>many|TRBJ2-7|TRBV5-1|14|NA
CASSLGDLANEQYF
TGCGCCAGCAGCTTGGGGGACCTGGCAAACGAGCAGTACTTC
>NA|TRBJ2-7|TRBV2|15|TRBD1
CASSETGTAFYEQYF
TGTGCCAGCAGTGAGACCGGGACAGCTTTCTACGAGCAGTACTTC
>NA|TRBJ1-5|TRBV2|19|NA
CTCSKFREVALGLNQPQHF
TGTACCTGCAGTAAGTTTAGGGAGGTGGCCCTGGGCCTCAATCAGCCCCAGCATTTT
>NA|TRBJ2-1|TRBV7-9|17|TRBD1
CASSPGTGFRAYNEQFF
TGTGCCAGCAGCCCCGGGACAGGGTTTCGTGCCTACAATGAGCAGTTCTTC
>many|TRBJ2-7|TRBV20-1|17|TRBD2
CSARVPSGRSLGYEQYF
TGCAGTGCTAGAGTCCCTAGCGGGAGGTCCCTCGGGTACGAGCAGTACTTC
>NA|TRBJ1-6|TRBV11-2|14|NA
CASSLVQLSSPLHF
TGTGCCAGCAGCTTAGTACAGTTAAGTTCACCCCTCCACTTT
>NA|TRBJ2-3|TRBV6-2/TRBV6-3|14|TRBD2
CASRTSGVVDTQYF
TGTGCCAGCAGGACTAGCGGGGTGGTAGATACGCAGTATTTT
>many|TRBJ1-1|TRBV15|17|TRBD1
CATSRPLRTGLNTEAFF
TGTGCCACCAGCAGACCTCTTAGGACAGGGCTGAACACTGAAGCTTTCTTT
>few|TRBJ2-5|TRBV7-9|16|NA
CASSIRLEGLGETQYF
TGTGCCAGCAGCATAAGACTTGAGGGGTTGGGCGAGACCCAGTACTTC
>many|TRBJ1-5|TRBV6-5|16|NA
CASSYSSPRSNQPQHF
TGTGCCAGCAGTTACTCCTCCCCGCGGAGCAATCAGCCCCAGCATTTT
>NA|TRBJ2-7|TRBV4-1|15|NA
CASSQEYRESYEQYF
TGCGCCAGCAGCCAAGAATACCGGGAGTCGTACGAGCAGTACTTC
>many|TRBJ2-4|TRBV5-5|13|TRBD1
CASSPTGDNIQYF
TGTGCCAGCAGCCCGACAGGGGACAACATTCAGTACTTC
>many|TRBJ2-7|TRBV18|12|NA
CASSPSRQEQYF
TGTGCCAGCTCACCGAGCAGGCAGGAGCAGTACTTC
>NA|TRBJ2-3|TRBV29-1|14|TRBD2
CSVRGLAGLDTQYF
TGCAGCGTAAGGGGACTAGCGGGACTGGATACGCAGTATTTT
>many|TRBJ1-2|TRBV12-3/TRBV12-4|11|NA
CASSGRGGYTF
TGTGCCAGCAGCGGCCGGGGTGGCTACACCTTC
>many|TRBJ1-2|TRBV4-1|13|NA
CASSRTEVYGYTF
TGCGCCAGCAGCCGAACAGAGGTCTATGGCTACACCTTC
>many|TRBJ1-5|TRBV5-1|16|NA
CASSYGHPGSNQPQHF
TGCGCCAGCAGCTACGGACACCCCGGGAGCAATCAGCCCCAGCATTTT
>many|TRBJ1-1|TRBV30|12|NA
CALMMMDTEAFF
TGTGCCCTTATGATGATGGACACTGAAGCTTTCTTT